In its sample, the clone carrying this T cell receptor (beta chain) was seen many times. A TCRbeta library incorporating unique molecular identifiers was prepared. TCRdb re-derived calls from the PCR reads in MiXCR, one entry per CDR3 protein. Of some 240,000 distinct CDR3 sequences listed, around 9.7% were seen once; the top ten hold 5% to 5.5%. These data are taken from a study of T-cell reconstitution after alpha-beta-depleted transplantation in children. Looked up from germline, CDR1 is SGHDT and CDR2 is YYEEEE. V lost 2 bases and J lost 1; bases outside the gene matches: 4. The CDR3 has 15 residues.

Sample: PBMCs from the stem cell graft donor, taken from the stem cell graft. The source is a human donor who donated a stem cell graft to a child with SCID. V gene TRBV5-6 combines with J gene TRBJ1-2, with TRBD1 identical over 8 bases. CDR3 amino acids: CASSLQGGGNYGYTF. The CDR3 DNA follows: TGTGCCAGCAGCTTACAGGGGGGAGGTAACTATGGCTACACCTTC.